This TCR beta chain was captured in a study of vaccination and CD4 T cells after COVID-19 (dated by TCRdb to between 2021 and 2023). Regarding the complete study: The convalescent cohort included six males and four females, with two Hispanic individuals, seven Caucasians, two Asians and one multiracial person. For stimulating the cultures, overlapping spike peptide pools were used, derived from SARS-CoV-2 as well as from the common cold coronaviruses HCoV-NL63, HCoV-OC43 and HCoV-229E. Post-vaccine blood samples were collected a median of around 70 days after the second vaccine dose, ranging from about 14 to 241 days. Two doses of either the Pfizer-BioNTech BNT162b2 vaccine (n=8) or the Moderna mRNA-1273 vaccine (n=2) were administered to participants. Post-COVID blood samples were collected from convalescent patients a median of around 100 days after diagnosis, with a range of about 35 to 161 days. As controls, cultures received a CEFX viral epitope pool (the positive control), an HIV-1 Nef peptide pool (the negative control), or no peptide at all. In under 13 COVID-19 convalescent patients and a few infection-naive healthy vaccine recipients, researchers compared the spike-specific CD4+ TCR repertoire from before mRNA vaccination with the repertoire from after.

Summary of the overall study and its limitations: Relatively few convalescent patients were included in the study, and early timepoints after natural infection were not analyzed. In convalescent patients, a median approximately 86% of post-vaccine SARS-CoV-2-reactive clones were detected only after vaccination, suggesting vaccine-specific priming. An increase in the median number of SARS-CoV-2-reactive clonotypes from 20 to 25 after infection to roughly 36 after vaccination was observed, but the change was not found to be significant. Of the vaccine-specific clones in convalescent patients, 304 of 307, or nearly all, reacted only to SARS-CoV-2 spike and did not cross-react with common cold coronaviruses.

Library method: PCR. TCR sequencing of DNA from cultured CD4+ T cells used the Oncomine TCR Beta short-read assay at the Johns Hopkins FTIC core. The QIAamp micro DNA kit was used to extract genomic DNA from the cultured CD4+ T cells. Oncomine TCR Beta libraries made from cultured CD4+ T cells were pooled using unique dual indexes and sequenced on an Illumina iSeq 100. Per the original workflow: Non-productive sequences were removed, and CDR3s that did not start with C, did not end with F or W, or were shorter than 7 amino acids were discarded. Antigen-specific clonotypes were identified using the MANAFEST web application through comparison of peptide-stimulated wells with reference and other culture wells. To be called positive, a clone needed an FDR below 0.05, an odds ratio above 5, and a productive frequency above 0.1% in at least two of three replicate wells. Clonotypes that were significantly expanded in both SARS-CoV-2 spike wells and at least one common cold coronavirus spike condition were defined as cross-reactive. Levenshtein distances (stringdist) and unrooted phylogenetic trees (ape) in R version 3.6.1 were used to assess CDR3 homology. TCRdb ran its own pipeline on the public reads, namely fastp trimming at Q25 and MiXCR clone calling, and kept in-frame beta chains. Rows with a matching CDR3 protein are joined into one entry that keeps the most common DNA and genes. These V and J calls derive from TCRdb rather than the authors' analysis. The sample contains fewer than 15,000 distinct CDR3 sequences, 20% to 25% of them found a single time. The top ten clonotypes cover 12% of the sample.

There are a few counts of this clonotype. The antigen it binds to is not known. One base away there is no much larger clone; base qualities are not given. The treatment or condition label, as the study defines it: 10-day PBMC culture with coronavirus spike peptide pools or control peptides (ViraFEST assay). The study used the ViraFEST assay, which expanded antigen-specific T cells with peptide pools and then identified expanded clonotypes by TCR sequencing. Negative nucleocapsid antibody tests taken both before and after vaccination confirmed that the healthy vaccine recipients had no prior SARS-CoV-2 infection. Under 2.5 million PBMCs per well were cultured in IMDM with 5% human AB serum and approximately 10 IU/ml IL-2, plus 10 ug/ml peptide pools. On days 3 and 7, half of the culture medium was replaced with fresh IL-2-containing medium. Once the cells had been in culture for 9 to 10 days, the EasySep CD4+ T cell isolation kit was used to isolate CD4+ T cells by negative selection. PBMCs were separated from whole blood using Ficoll-Paque Plus gradient centrifugation and then either used fresh or cryopreserved at -140C. Triplicate wells were generally used for each culture condition.

CDR1 and CDR2 are read off the germline V gene (reference sequence) as SGHNT and YYREEE. From V the trimming removes 4 bases and from J it removes 3 bases, while the gene matches leave 11 bases of the junction unaccounted for. From cysteine to phenylalanine, the CDR3 is 17 amino acids long. Only the CDR3 DNA stays, 51 bases, in frame from base 1. Specimen: CD4+ T cells from blood, cultured in vitro, collected before SARS-CoV-2 vaccination. This clonotype was sampled from a human donor who received a COVID-19 vaccine. Recombination joined TRBV5-4 with TRBJ2-3; 10 middle bases align to TRBD2. The nucleotides are TGTGCCAGCAGCCCGAGCGGGGGGGCCTTTAGGACAGATACGCAGTATTTT. Translated, this gives CASSPSGGAFRTDTQYF.